This T cell receptor (beta chain) was profiled in a study of T cell changes during pregnancy in multiple sclerosis. CDR1 is SGHVS and CDR2 is FNYEAQ in the germline V gene. Losses at the gene ends were 2 bases for V and 5 bases for J; bases not matched to a gene: 9. The CDR3 extends over 17 amino acids. Clones were sequenced by immunoSEQ multiplex PCR, and TCRdb holds only the in-frame ones, with some missing. Among around 80,000 clones listed, about 93% were seen once. The source material was peripheral blood, sampled in the second trimester of pregnancy. The V gene is TRBV7-6, the J gene TRBJ2-5, with 12 bases that match TRBD2. This sequence originates from a female donor in good health, enrolled as a control in a pregnancy study. CDR3 region: CASSLSPSGRAGETQYF. CDR3 nucleotide sequence: TGTGCCAGCAGCTTATCACCTAGCGGGAGGGCCGGGGAGACCCAGTACTTC.